These 6 T cell receptor beta chains share one sample of origin, sequenced in a study of quantifying T cell responses using KT2 cells. Study as a whole: RNA was reverse transcribed with TCR alpha and beta constant-region primers.

Each cDNA got a UMI-containing oligo ligated at its 3' end. First-round PCR used about 4 cycles and beta primers RC1.1 and RC1.2 covering TRBC1 and TRBC2. Using its own MiXCR run on the UMI-ligation and nested PCR reads, TCRdb lists one record per CDR3 protein. The sample records about 33,000 distinct CDR3 sequences, approximately 10% being singletons. The sequenced material came from PBMCs spiked with cells of the T cell clone KT2. Receptors were obtained from a human donor.

This clonotype was seen repeatedly, ten times or more. This chain uses TRBV18 with TRBJ1-5; D uncertain. There are 14 residues in the CDR3. CDR1 is KGHSH and CDR2 is LQKENI in the germline V gene. The ends were cut back, 4 bases at V and 0 bases at J, with 7 bases in the middle. The CDR3: CASSRDYSNQPQHF. In nucleotides, the CDR3 is TGTGCCAGCTCACGGGATTATAGCAATCAGCCCCAGCATTTT.

This clonotype turned up a few times. CDR3 region: CASSRYPTGNTEAFF. For the CDR3, the DNA is TGTGCCAGCAGTAGATATCCAACAGGGAACACTGAAGCTTTCTTT. The chain carries TRBV6-5 and TRBJ1-1, with D tentatively TRBD1 (5 bases). The CDR3 loop spans 15 amino acids. V was shortened by 5 bases and J by 1 base, with 14 bases between the two germline ends. Germline V gene sequence: CDR1 MNHEY, CDR2 SVGAGI.

This clonotype showed up many times. The chain carries TRBV29-1 and TRBJ1-1; D remains unclear. The CDR3 is made up of 11 amino acids. Germline loops: CDR1 SQVTM, CDR2 ANQGSEA. V was trimmed by 6 bases and J by 3 bases, leaving 8 bases between them. CDR3 sequence reads: CSVVTYTEAFF. The DNA for the CDR3 is TGCAGCGTCGTAACCTACACTGAAGCTTTCTTT.

In the case of this clonotype: Germline is not matched at one junction end, which may reflect a read error. The V call is TRBV5-4, the J call TRBJ2-4, with D perhaps matching TRBD2 (6 bases). Germline lookup yields CDR1 SGHNT and CDR2 YYREEE (reference sequence). The CDR3 is 13 amino acids. The CDR3 is CASNLEGQNIQYF. CDR3 bases: TGTGCCAGCAACTTGGAGGGCCAAAACATTCAGTACTTC.

The chain carries TRBV6-6 and TRBJ1-3; D gene unclear. This CDR3 region has 13 residues. Per germline, CDR1 MNHNY and CDR2 SVGAGI (reference sequence). The V end lost 3 bases, the J end lost 2 bases, and 5 bases lay between the germline ends. The CDR3 region is CASSYEAGNTIYF. In DNA form, the CDR3 reads TGTGCCAGCAGTTATGAAGCTGGAAACACCATATATTTT.

In its sample, this clonotype was seen a few times. The chain carries TRBV5-1 and TRBJ1-5, with unresolved D. Germline CDR1 and CDR2: SGHRS and YFSETQ. CDR3 length: 13 amino acids. V lost 3 bases and J 7 bases, leaving 11 bases between the germline ends. CDR3 sequence reads: CASSYLGSQPQHF. The CDR3, as DNA: TGCGCCAGCAGCTACCTAGGAAGCCAGCCCCAGCATTTT.